Reported below is one T cell receptor (beta chain). Its binding antigen is unknown. It has no much larger one-base neighbor in the sample; base qualities were not kept. The library was prepared using 5' RACE. TCRdb records NextSeq 500 as the sequencer. To allow correction of PCR and sequencing errors, the TCR library protocol tagged every TCR cDNA molecule with a unique molecular identifier. The authors' analysis ran thus. TCR identification, UMI-based error correction and CDR3 extraction were performed with Decombinator tools. Expanded TCRs were defined as those above a frequency of 2 per 1,000, corresponding to the top 1% of the tumor frequency distribution. Expanded tumor TCRs were classed as regional if statistically deemed absent (corrected P<0.05) from at least one tumor region, otherwise ubiquitous. Renyi diversity was computed with the R vegan package after each repertoire had been subsampled 100 times to 5,000 TCRs. CDR3 similarity networks were built from amino acid triplet string-kernel similarity, with CDR3s being connected when pairwise similarity was above 0.82. TCRdb trimmed public reads at Q25 via fastp, called clones via MiXCR and kept in-frame beta chains. Merged by CDR3 protein, the rows form single entries marked with the most common genes and DNA. Clone size and V and J calls follow TCRdb, not the original study. A total of about 2,800 distinct CDR3 sequences appear in this sample, under 55% of them only once. The ten biggest clones cover about 20% of the sample.

The meaning of the sample's time point label: sample taken at primary tumor resection. The donors were some 70 patients from the lung TRACERx cohort who had early-stage, untreated non-small cell lung cancer. Without any cell sorting, TCR sequencing was performed on whole RNA extracted either from tumor and nontumor lung tissue or from cryopreserved PBMC samples. Patients were selected for TCR sequencing only if sufficient RNA was available from at least two tumor regions. Before being selected, tumor and adjacent nontumor lung specimens were reviewed by a lung pathologist. This specimen comes from a study of spatial heterogeneity in lung cancer (dated by TCRdb to between 2017 and 2020). About the study as a whole: More beta-chain than alpha-chain transcripts were consistently detected, likely reflecting higher beta-chain transcript abundance. The study quantitatively compared TCR alpha and beta repertoires across multiple tumor regions, matched nontumor lung and blood in non-small cell lung cancer. Both alpha and beta chains were TCR-sequenced in a few hundred tumor regions, approximately 68 matched nontumor lung samples and around 50 PBMC samples obtained at surgery. In tumor regions, TCR transcript counts showed a strong correlation with a T cell transcriptional module score from matched bulk RNA-seq. In the raw uncorrected reads, each unique combination of TCR and UMI appeared more than ten times on average. The study linked features of the TCR repertoire to counts of nonsynonymous mutations, which were determined by whole-exome sequencing of tumor tissue.

What the work shows at the level of the full study, not this receptor alone: Additional single-cell paired TCR alpha and beta sequencing was considered necessary to confirm, at a functional level, the hypothesis that regional TCRs recognize regional mutations. The tumor nonsynonymous mutation count correlated with the number of expanded alpha and beta TCRs within the tumor. Counts of ubiquitous and regional expanded TCRs correlated with counts of ubiquitous and regional nonsynonymous mutations, respectively. Estimated TCR-seq coverage of tumor T cells was only around 7% for alpha chains and approximately 12% for beta chains.

The material was lung tumor tissue, obtained at surgery. The origin of this receptor is a male donor with early-stage non-small cell lung cancer.

The CDR3 protein sequence reads: CASSLASRGRDTQYF. The sequenced DNA is TGTGCCAGCAGCTTGGCATCGCGAGGCCGAGATACGCAGTATTTT. The sequence links TRBV7-2 to TRBJ2-3; the D gene is unclear. There are 15 amino acids in the CDR3, from cysteine to phenylalanine inclusive. The sequence is cut down to CDR3 DNA, 45 bases in frame from base 1. V lost 3 bases and J lost 5 bases; the stretch between them is 15 bases long. The CDR1 and CDR2 encoded by the germline V gene are SGHTA and FQGNSA.